Sequencing of this T cell receptor (beta chain) was carried out in a study of T cell responses to AZD1222 COVID-19 vaccine. Across the study: Second-dose intervals near 4 or 12 weeks were combined.

The protocol was immunoSEQ multiplex PCR, while the TCRdb copy is restricted to in-frame clones and leaves out a portion. The sample consists of about 180,000 clones, 87% of them appearing once. Study-level points and caveats: Two AZD1222 administrations were followed by greater Spike-specific TCR breadth and depth. Regions 160-218 and 743-854 dominated among vaccine-associated CD4 TCRs spanning spike. Females outnumbered males among donors, who were mostly white British; clonal diversity was possibly underestimated.

Notes on this clone: Its cognate antigen is unknown.

This CDR3 contains 15 residues. Germline trimming cut 2 bases from V and 7 bases from J; bases unmatched to any gene: 9. Germline values: CDR1 MNHEY, CDR2 SMNVEV (reference sequence). This sequence was found in an adult in good health. The chain uses TRBV27 and TRBJ2-3; 7 nucleotides agree with TRBD2. The sequencing here drew on peripheral blood, taken on day 0 of AZD1222 vaccination. The CDR3 sequence: CASSLNGLAAYTQYF. The CDR3, as DNA: TGTGCCAGCAGTTTAAACGGTCTAGCGGCCTATACGCAGTATTTT.